This T cell receptor beta chain appears in the sequencing data of a study of blood T cell repertoires in COVID-19. Across the whole study: Sites in the United States, Italy and Spain provided acute and convalescent COVID-19 samples. The cDNA or gDNA used as material had been derived from T cells, B-cell-depleted T cells, or PBMCs.

This CDR3 contains 16 residues. Germline V gene sequence: CDR1 SNHLY, CDR2 FYNNEI. Trimming cost V 4 bases and J 1 base, with 16 bases left between them. Original analysis: For nucleated cells, counts were estimated from reference gene primer amplification. The assay was immunoSEQ multiplex PCR, and TCRdb's table has in-frame clones only and misses some. The DNA gave D and trimming, while V, J and clone size come from that table. The sample lists roughly 120,000 clones, approximately 80% seen once, with 1.5% to 2% in the top ten. This clone was detected only once. The chain couples TRBV2 to TRBJ1-2; D gene unclear. The TCR was taken from an older man with acute or convalescent COVID-19. The source material was peripheral blood. Here the CDR3 reads CASSVSPWRSNYGYTF. The CDR3 nucleotides read TGTGCCAGCAGTGTATCGCCCTGGCGGAGTAACTATGGCTACACCTTC.